These T cell receptor beta chains were read from a single sample in a study of coeliac disease. Profiled with immunoSEQ multiplex PCR; TCRdb holds only in-frame clones, not every one. This sample has some 4,000 clones, with less than 70% found just once. The sample taken for sequencing was intraepithelial lymphocytes from the gut. The receptors stem from a human donor with active celiac disease. CDR3s include the opening cysteine and the closing phenylalanine or tryptophan. The D gene is left open where the match is weak. Some rows have no size entry. The others give once, few or many, or a class for an expanded clone.

CDR3 DNA	CDR3 protein	J gene	V gene	clone size	CDR3 length	D gene
TGTGCCAGCAGCTTACGAGGTGGCGGGAACACAGATACGCAGTATTTT	CASSLRGGGNTDTQYF	TRBJ2-3	TRBV11-2	once	16	-
TGTGCCTGGAGTACGGGAACAGGGAGTTACGAGCAGTACTTC	CAWSTGTGSYEQYF	TRBJ2-7	TRBV30	-	14	-
TGTGCCAGCATATCCGGGGGGCATCAGCCCCAGCATTTT	CASISGGHQPQHF	TRBJ1-5	TRBV2	-	13	-
TGTGCCAGCAGTCAGCAGGAAGCTTCTGGGGCCAACGTCCTGACTTTC	CASSQQEASGANVLTF	TRBJ2-6	TRBV27	few	16	-
TGTGCCAGCAGCTTAGTTGGAGGGCGCGAGCAGTACTTC	CASSLVGGREQYF	TRBJ2-7	TRBV7-3	once	13	-
TGTGCCATCAGTGAGGGGCGCTACGAGCAGTACTTC	CAISEGRYEQYF	TRBJ2-7	TRBV10-3	few	12	-
TGTGCCAGCTCACCAGTCACTAGCGGGAGTGGTAGGAACGAGCAGTACTTC	CASSPVTSGSGRNEQYF	TRBJ2-7	TRBV18	-	17	TRBD2
TGCAGCGTTCAGACAGCCTGGGACACTGAAGCTTTCTTT	CSVQTAWDTEAFF	TRBJ1-1	TRBV29-1	-	13	-
TGTGCCAGCAGGGGAGGAAATCAGCCCCAGCATTTT	CASRGGNQPQHF	TRBJ1-5	TRBV2	few	12	-
TGTGCCAGCAGTTTTCGTCTAGCGGGCTACGAGCAGTACTTC	CASSFRLAGYEQYF	TRBJ2-7	TRBV27	-	14	TRBD2
TGTGCCAGCAGCCTACTAGCGGGGCCGTTGGGTGAGCAGTACTTC	CASSLLAGPLGEQYF	TRBJ2-7	TRBV11-2	-	15	TRBD2
TGTGCCAGCAGCTTCGGTCTTAACAATGAGCAGTTCTTC	CASSFGLNNEQFF	TRBJ2-1	TRBV7-9	-	13	-
TGTGCCAGCAGCTTTATTAGCGGGAGCAGCACAGATACGCAGTATTTT	CASSFISGSSTDTQYF	TRBJ2-3	TRBV7-8	-	16	TRBD2
TGTGCCAGTAGCAAAACGACTAGCGGGAGGGGCAATGAGCAGTTCTTC	CASSKTTSGRGNEQFF	TRBJ2-1	TRBV19	-	16	TRBD2
TGTGCCAGCAGCCGGGGGGCAATCTCGACCCAGTACTTC	CASSRGAISTQYF	TRBJ2-5	TRBV6-5	-	13	-
TGTGCCAGCAGTAGTGTTTCGATACAAAGTCGGGCCAACGTCCTGACTTTC	CASSSVSIQSRANVLTF	TRBJ2-6	TRBV2	few	17	-
TGTGCCAGCAGTTTAAGTTGGCCAGAGGGTAATGAGCAGTTCTTC	CASSLSWPEGNEQFF	TRBJ2-1	TRBV27	medium-sized	15	-
TGTGCCAGCAGCGTGGCTCCGGGACAGGGGAACGAGCAGTACTTC	CASSVAPGQGNEQYF	TRBJ2-7	TRBV9	few	15	TRBD1
TGCGCCAGCAGCCAAGCCCCTAGCGGGATAGACGAGCAGTACTTC	CASSQAPSGIDEQYF	TRBJ2-7	TRBV4-3	-	15	TRBD2
TGTGCCAGCAGCCCTCGTTGGGCTAGCGGGAAGGAAGGTACGCAGTATTTT	CASSPRWASGKEGTQYF	TRBJ2-3	TRBV7-6	-	17	TRBD2
TGTGCCAGCACCAGACTAGCGGGGTACAATGAGCAGTTCTTC	CASTRLAGYNEQFF	TRBJ2-1	TRBV7-9	-	14	TRBD2
TGTGCCATCAGTGCCCCTTGGCCCTACGAGCAGTACTTC	CAISAPWPYEQYF	TRBJ2-7	TRBV10-3	few	13	-
TGTGCCAGCAGCTTAGACGGGAGTCAGCCCCAGCATTTT	CASSLDGSQPQHF	TRBJ1-5	TRBV7-8	-	13	-
TGTGCCACCAGCAGAGGGACAGGGTACAATGAGCAGTTCTTC	CATSRGTGYNEQFF	TRBJ2-1	TRBV15	-	14	TRBD1
TGCAGCATGAGCGGGGAGCTCACTGAAGCTTTCTTT	CSMSGELTEAFF	TRBJ1-1	TRBV29-1	few	12	-
TGTGCCAGCAGCTCAGGTTCTGAATCACAAAGTCGGGCCAACGTCCTGACTTTC	CASSSGSESQSRANVLTF	TRBJ2-6	TRBV7-6	-	18	-
TGCAGCGTTGTCCGACAGGCCTCCTACAATGAGCAGTTCTTC	CSVVRQASYNEQFF	TRBJ2-1	TRBV29-1	-	14	-
TGTGCCAGCAGTTCATTTCGTTGGCGGGTCCGAGACAATGAGCAGTTCTTC	CASSSFRWRVRDNEQFF	TRBJ2-1	TRBV27	-	17	-
TGCGCCAGTGGGGGTAGCGGGAAGGAATACAATGAGCAGTTCTTC	CASGGSGKEYNEQFF	TRBJ2-1	TRBV10-1	few	15	TRBD2
TGTGCCAGCAGCTACAGCGGGAGTAGCACAGATACGCAGTATTTT	CASSYSGSSTDTQYF	TRBJ2-3	TRBV5-4	-	15	TRBD2
TGCAGCGTTGGAAGGTGGGGCAGGACCTACGAGCAGTACTTC	CSVGRWGRTYEQYF	TRBJ2-7	TRBV29-1	few	14	-
TGTGCCAGCAGTTTTGCAGGGGGCTTGGTCTATGGCTACACCTTC	CASSFAGGLVYGYTF	TRBJ1-2	TRBV27	-	15	TRBD1
TGTGCCAGCAGAACTGACACCGGGGAGCTGTTTTTT	CASRTDTGELFF	TRBJ2-2	TRBV13	-	12	-
TGTGCCTGGAGTGTACGATGGCAGTTAATTTCGGTGGCGCTAGACAATCAGCCCCAGCATTTT	CAWSVRWQLISVALDNQPQHF	TRBJ1-5	TRBV30	-	21	-
TGCGCCAGCAGCCAAGAACTGCCGGGTCTGAACAATGAGCAGTTCTTC	CASSQELPGLNNEQFF	TRBJ2-1	TRBV4-3	-	16	-
TGCGCCAGCAGCTTCACATTCCAAGAGACCCAGTACTTC	CASSFTFQETQYF	TRBJ2-5	TRBV5-1	-	13	-
TGTGCCAGCACCTACTCTGGGGCCAACGTCCTGACTTTC	CASTYSGANVLTF	TRBJ2-6	TRBV6-5	-	13	-
TGTGCCAGCAGTTACGTCGCCGGAGTCTCCTACGAGCAGTACTTC	CASSYVAGVSYEQYF	TRBJ2-7	TRBV6-5	once	15	-
TGTGCCAGGTCCTTAAGTGGACAGTTGAACACTGAAGCTTTCTTT	CARSLSGQLNTEAFF	TRBJ1-1	TRBV21-1	-	15	-
TGTGCCAGCAGTTACAGGCGGCTCTCCTACAATGAGCAGTTCTTC	CASSYRRLSYNEQFF	TRBJ2-1	TRBV6-5	few	15	-
TGTGCCAGCAGCCCTACTAGCGGGGGAACCTACGAGCAGTACTTC	CASSPTSGGTYEQYF	TRBJ2-7	TRBV6-6	-	15	TRBD2
TGTGCCAGCAGCTTAGGGGGGCCAGACGGGACCCAGTACTTC	CASSLGGPDGTQYF	TRBJ2-5	TRBV7-2	once	14	-
TGTGCCAGCAGCGTGCGGACAGGGGGCAATTTGAATACGCAGTATTTT	CASSVRTGGNLNTQYF	TRBJ2-3	TRBV5-5	once	16	TRBD1
TGTGCCAGCAGTTTTATTCCCGTTCCGGTGCAGTACTTC	CASSFIPVPVQYF	TRBJ2-7	TRBV28	few	13	-
TGTGCCAGCAGTACAACTCAGACTAGTCGTTACAATGAGCAGTTCTTC	CASSTTQTSRYNEQFF	TRBJ2-1	TRBV28	few	16	-
TGTGCCAGCAGTTTGGGGACAGGCCACTATGGCTACACCTTC	CASSLGTGHYGYTF	TRBJ1-2	TRBV6-1	-	14	TRBD1
TGTGCCAGCAGCAGAGGGACTTCGTACTCCTACGAGCAGTACTTC	CASSRGTSYSYEQYF	TRBJ2-7	TRBV11-2	-	15	-
TGTGCCAGCAGCCCACGGACTCTCCCAGATACGCAGTATTTT	CASSPRTLPDTQYF	TRBJ2-3	TRBV7-6	-	14	-
TGCGCCAGCAGCTATGGTGCGCTCTCTGGAAACACCATATATTTT	CASSYGALSGNTIYF	TRBJ1-3	TRBV5-1	-	15	-
TGTGCCAGCAGCTTCGGTGACACTGAAGCTTTCTTT	CASSFGDTEAFF	TRBJ1-1	TRBV5-4	-	12	-
TGTGCCAGCAGCTTAATTTCCTACGGACTGGGGAACACCGGGGAGCTGTTTTTT	CASSLISYGLGNTGELFF	TRBJ2-2	TRBV7-3	few	18	-
TGTGCCAGCAGTTATGGACTAGCGGGAGTAAGAAACGAGCAGTACTTC	CASSYGLAGVRNEQYF	TRBJ2-7	TRBV6-5	once	16	TRBD2
TGTGCCACCAGCAGGGACAGACCTTTTAACTCCTACGAGCAGTACTTC	CATSRDRPFNSYEQYF	TRBJ2-7	TRBV15	-	16	-
TGCGCCAGCAGTCCGACTACTCGCATTTACAATGAGCAGTTCTTC	CASSPTTRIYNEQFF	TRBJ2-1	TRBV10-2	-	15	-
TGTGCCAGCAGCTCCACGGGACAGGGGAAATCAGGGGCCTACGAGCAGTACTTC	CASSSTGQGKSGAYEQYF	TRBJ2-7	TRBV7-9	few	18	TRBD1
TGTGCCAGCAGTTTATTTGGAGGGGCGCCGATCTCTGGGGCCAACGTCCTGACTTTC	CASSLFGGAPISGANVLTF	TRBJ2-6	TRBV27	-	19	-
TGTGCCAGCAGCCCCCCCGGAGGCATCTCCTACGAGCAGTACTTC	CASSPPGGISYEQYF	TRBJ2-7	TRBV7-8	-	15	-